This T cell receptor (beta chain) stems from a study of CD8 T cells in ankylosing spondylitis. Study results and limitations: Apparently characteristic of ankylosing spondylitis blood was a TCR beta motif (fewer than 10 highly homologous variants).

This clonotype was detected many times. The antigen remains undetermined. TCRdb reprocessed the 5' RACE reads with MiXCR, giving one entry per CDR3 protein. The profile shows a few hundred thousand distinct CDR3 sequences, around 8% of them singletons. The length of the CDR3 is 14 residues. Germline V lookup: CDR1 SGHAT, CDR2 FQDESV (reference sequence). Germline trimming cut 3 bases from V and 4 bases from J; bases unmatched to any gene: 4. Sequences were obtained from blood, either unsorted or a sorted T cell fraction (not recorded which). The chain joins TRBV11-1 to TRBJ1-1; 8 bases match TRBD1. The receptor was isolated from a male donor with ankylosing spondylitis. The CDR3 coding sequence is TGTGCCAGCAGCTTTACGCAGGGGGCCACTGAAGCTTTCTTT. Amino acids: CASSFTQGATEAFF.